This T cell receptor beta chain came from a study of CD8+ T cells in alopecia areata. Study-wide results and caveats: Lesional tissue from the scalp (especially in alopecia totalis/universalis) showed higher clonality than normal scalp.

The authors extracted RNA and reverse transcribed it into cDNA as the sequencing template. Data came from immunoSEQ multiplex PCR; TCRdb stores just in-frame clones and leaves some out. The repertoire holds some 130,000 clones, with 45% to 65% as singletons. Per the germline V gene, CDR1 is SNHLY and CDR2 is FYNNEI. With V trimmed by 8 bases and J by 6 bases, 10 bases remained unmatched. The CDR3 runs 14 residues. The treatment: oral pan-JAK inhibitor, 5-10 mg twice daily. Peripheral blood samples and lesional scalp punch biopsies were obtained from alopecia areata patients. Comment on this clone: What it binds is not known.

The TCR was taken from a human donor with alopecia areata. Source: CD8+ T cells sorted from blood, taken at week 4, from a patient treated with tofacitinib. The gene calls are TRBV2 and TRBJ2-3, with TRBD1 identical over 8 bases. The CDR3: CASGGQGTFDTQYF. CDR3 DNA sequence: TGTGCCAGCGGAGGACAGGGCACATTCGATACGCAGTATTTT.